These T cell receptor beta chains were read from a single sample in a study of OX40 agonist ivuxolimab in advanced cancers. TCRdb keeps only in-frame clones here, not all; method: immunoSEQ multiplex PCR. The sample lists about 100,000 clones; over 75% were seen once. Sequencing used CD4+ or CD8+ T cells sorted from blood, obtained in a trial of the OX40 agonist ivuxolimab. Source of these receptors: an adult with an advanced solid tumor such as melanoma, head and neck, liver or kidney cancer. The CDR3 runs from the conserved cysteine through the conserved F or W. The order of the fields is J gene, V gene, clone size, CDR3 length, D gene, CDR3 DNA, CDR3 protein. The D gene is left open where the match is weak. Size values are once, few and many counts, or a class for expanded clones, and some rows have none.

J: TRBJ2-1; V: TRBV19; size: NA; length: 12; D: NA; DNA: TGTGCCAGTAGTCGGGCTCCGAATGAGCAGTTCTTC; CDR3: CASSRAPNEQFF
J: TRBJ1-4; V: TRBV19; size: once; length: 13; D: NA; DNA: TGTGCCAGTAGTTGGGTAGGATTTGAAAAACTGTTTTTT; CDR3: CASSWVGFEKLFF
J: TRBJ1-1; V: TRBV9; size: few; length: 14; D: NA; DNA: TGTGCCAGCAGCGTAGGCGAGATGGTCACTGAAGCTTTCTTT; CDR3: CASSVGEMVTEAFF
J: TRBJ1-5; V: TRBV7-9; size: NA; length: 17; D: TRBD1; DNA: TGTGCCAGCAGCTTAAAGGGGGCGAGCTATAGCAATCAGCCCCAGCATTTT; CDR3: CASSLKGASYSNQPQHF
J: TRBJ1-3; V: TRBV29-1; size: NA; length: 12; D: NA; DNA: TGCAGCGTTGTAGTGTCTGGAAACACCATATATTTT; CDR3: CSVVVSGNTIYF
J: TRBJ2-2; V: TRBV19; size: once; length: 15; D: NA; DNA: TGTGCCAGTAGTATCTTGAGTACGAACACCGGGGAGCTGTTTTTT; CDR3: CASSILSTNTGELFF
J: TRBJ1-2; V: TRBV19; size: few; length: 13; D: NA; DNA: TGTGCCACCTCCCGCGGACATAACTATGGCTACACCTTC; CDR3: CATSRGHNYGYTF
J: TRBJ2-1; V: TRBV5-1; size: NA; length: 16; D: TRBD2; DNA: TGCGCCAGCAGCACGGGCATTAGCGGGAGGGCGAATGAGCAGTTCTTC; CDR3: CASSTGISGRANEQFF
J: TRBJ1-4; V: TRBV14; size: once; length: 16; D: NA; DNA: TGTGCCAGCAGCCAAGATAAGGGGAGATCGAATGAAAAACTGTTTTTT; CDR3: CASSQDKGRSNEKLFF
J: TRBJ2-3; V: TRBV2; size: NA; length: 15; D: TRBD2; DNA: TGTGCCAGCGGAGCTCGCGGGGGGAGCACAGATACGCAGTATTTT; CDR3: CASGARGGSTDTQYF
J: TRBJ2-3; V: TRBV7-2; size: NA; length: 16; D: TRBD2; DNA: TGTGCCAGCAGCTTAAGGAGCGGGGGGAGCACAGATACGCAGTATTTT; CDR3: CASSLRSGGSTDTQYF
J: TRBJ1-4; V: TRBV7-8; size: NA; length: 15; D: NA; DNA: TGTGCCAGCAGCTTAGAGGGGCGTGGACGCGAAAAACTGTTTTTT; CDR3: CASSLEGRGREKLFF
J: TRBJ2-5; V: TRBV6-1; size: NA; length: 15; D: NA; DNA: TGTGCCAGCAGTACGAATACAGGGTCTTGGGAGACCCAGTACTTC; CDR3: CASSTNTGSWETQYF
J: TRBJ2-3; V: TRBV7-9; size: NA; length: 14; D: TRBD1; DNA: TGTGCCAGCAGCCGAGACAGGGACACAGATACGCAGTATTTT; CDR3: CASSRDRDTDTQYF
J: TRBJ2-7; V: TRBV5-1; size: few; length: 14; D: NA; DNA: TGCGCCAGCAATTTGGGCGGCCGGTCGTACGAGCAGTACTTC; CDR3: CASNLGGRSYEQYF
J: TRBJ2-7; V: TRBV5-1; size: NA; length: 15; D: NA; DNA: TGCGCCAGCAGGAGGAATACAGGGCCAGGCCACGAGCAGTACTTC; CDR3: CASRRNTGPGHEQYF
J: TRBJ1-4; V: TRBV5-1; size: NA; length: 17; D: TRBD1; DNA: TGCGCCAGCAGCTTGACCCCTGGACAGGGTCTGGGTGAAAAACTGTTTTTT; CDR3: CASSLTPGQGLGEKLFF
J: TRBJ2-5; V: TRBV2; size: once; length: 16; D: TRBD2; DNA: TGTGCCAGCAGCCCCGGGACTAGCGGGAGGTGGGAGACCCAGTACTTC; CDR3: CASSPGTSGRWETQYF
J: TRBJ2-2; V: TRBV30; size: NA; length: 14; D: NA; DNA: TGTGCCTGGAAGGCGGTGGGGGTTACCGGGGAGCTGTTTTTT; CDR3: CAWKAVGVTGELFF
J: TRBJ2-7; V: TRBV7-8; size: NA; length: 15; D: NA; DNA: TGTGCCAGCGCCCGGGGGGGGACAGGGACCTACGAGCAGTACTTC; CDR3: CASARGGTGTYEQYF
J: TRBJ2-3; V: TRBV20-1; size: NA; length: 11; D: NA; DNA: TGCAGTGTCGGTTCCACAGATACGCAGTATTTT; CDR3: CSVGSTDTQYF
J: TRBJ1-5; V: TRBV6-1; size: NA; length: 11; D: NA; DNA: TGTGCCAGCATCAGCGGTCAGCCCCAGCATTTT; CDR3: CASISGQPQHF
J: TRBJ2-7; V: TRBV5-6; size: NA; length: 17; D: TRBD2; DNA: TGTGCCAGCAGCTTCCGAGGAAGTGGCGGGAGGTCTCGGGAGCAGTACTTC; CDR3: CASSFRGSGGRSREQYF
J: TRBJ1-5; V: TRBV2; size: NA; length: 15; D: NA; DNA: TGTGCCAGCAGTAGCCGAGGGGGAGGCAATCAGCCCCAGCATTTT; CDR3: CASSSRGGGNQPQHF
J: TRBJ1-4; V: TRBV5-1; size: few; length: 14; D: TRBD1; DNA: TGCGCCAGCAGCCCTACAGGGGTAAATGAAAAACTGTTTTTT; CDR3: CASSPTGVNEKLFF
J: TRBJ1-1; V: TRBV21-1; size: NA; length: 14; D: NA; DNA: TGTGCCAGCCGGAGAGGGTCCATGAACACTGAAGCTTTCTTT; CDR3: CASRRGSMNTEAFF
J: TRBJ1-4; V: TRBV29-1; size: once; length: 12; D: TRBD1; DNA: TGCAGCGTAGCAGGGGGCACTGAAAAACTGTTTTTT; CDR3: CSVAGGTEKLFF